Listed here are 30 T cell receptor beta chains from one sample, sequenced in a study of esophageal squamous cell carcinoma under preoperative chemotherapy (dated by TCRdb to the late 2010s). The receptor library was made with PCR. The listed sequencing device is HiSeq X Ten. The public reads were run again by TCRdb, first through fastp at Q25 and then through MiXCR, and only productive beta chains were kept. CDR3 protein sequences are deduplicated, and each keeps its most common genes and DNA. Counted in this sample were over 9,500 distinct CDR3 sequences; around 50% of them appeared once. The ten largest clones represent over 15% of the sample. Sample time point, as interpreted from the label and publication: before preoperative PTX-NDP chemotherapy. Sampling took place from a patient given preoperative chemotherapy. The origin of the receptors is a human donor with esophageal squamous cell carcinoma. The donor label of this sample is uncertain.

The rearrangement uses TRBV6-5 and TRBJ2-7; D perhaps matches TRBD1 (5 bases). CDR1 MNHEY and CDR2 SVGAGI come from the germline V gene. Trimming shortened V by 2 bases and J by 1 base, and 6 bases separated the two germline ends. The CDR3 length is 13 residues. The CDR3 DNA follows: TGTGCCAGCAGTTACGCAGGGTCCTACGAGCAGTACTTC. Translation gives CASSYAGSYEQYF.

The V and J genes are TRBV10-2 and TRBJ2-4, with TRBD2 as a possible D gene (5 bases). Gene TRBJ2-1 matches the end of the DNA better, so the J call may be wrong. The CDR3 extends over 20 amino acids. Per germline, CDR1 WSHSY and CDR2 SAAADI. DNA of the CDR3: TGCGCCAGCAGGGAGCCTAACGGACTGGCCGATACTGGGCTCATGGGCGAGCAGTTCTTC. This translates into CASREPNGLADTGLMGEQFF.

At least ten counts were recorded for this clonotype. V and J are TRBV12-3 or TRBV12-4 and TRBJ2-7; perhaps TRBD1 as D (5 bases). The V end was cut by 3 bases, the J end by 7 bases, with 7 bases between. This CDR3 contains 11 residues. The CDR3 coding sequence is TGTGCCAGCAGTTTTGGGGCTGAGCAGTACTTC. Its protein is CASSFGAEQYF.

Note on this clonotype: The missing conserved phenylalanine or tryptophan at the end of this CDR3 makes a read error likely. The DNA is omitted, as the CDR3 cannot be located on it reliably, and the CDR3 follows TCRdb's listing. V usage is TRBV6-2 or TRBV6-3 and J usage is TRBJ2-3; the D call TRBD1 from the table was never checked on the DNA. CDR1 MNHEY and CDR2 SVGEGT come from the germline V gene. The CDR3 is 12 residues long, ends included. CDR3 residues: CASSRTRQGANL.

This clonotype was picked up one time. The chain has TRBV19 and TRBJ2-1; a weak D match, TRBD1 (5 bases). V was pared by 8 bases and J by 8 bases, with 16 bases between. The CDR3 has 13 amino acids. Germline assignment: CDR1 LNHDA and CDR2 SQIVND (reference sequence). The DNA for the CDR3 is TGTGCCAGTGCCTATCGGCAAGGGGATGAGCAGTTCTTC. It codes for CASAYRQGDEQFF.

The chain couples TRBV6-1 to TRBJ2-5; D perhaps matches TRBD2 (5 bases). This CDR3 is built from 15 residues. CDR1 is MNHNS, CDR2 SASEGT, per germline. The V end lost 1 base, the J end lost 2 bases, and 11 bases lay between the germline ends. CDR3 sequence reads: CASSEEGVLQETQYF. The CDR3 DNA follows: TGTGCCAGCAGTGAAGAGGGAGTGCTGCAAGAGACCCAGTACTTC.

The chain uses TRBV6-1 and TRBJ2-3; D not certain. TRBJ2-7 matches the DNA end more closely, so the J call is doubtful. Germline CDR1 is MNHNS and CDR2 is SASEGT. CDR3 length equals 16 residues. CDR3 nucleotides: TGTGCCAGCAGTGAATTTGGGCTGAGAGACAAAGATACGCAGTACTTC. This encodes CASSEFGLRDKDTQYF.

This clonotype is medium-sized (0.01 to 0.1%) by share. V usage is TRBV6-5 and J usage is TRBJ2-5; 8 bases line up with TRBD2. Germline CDR1 and CDR2: MNHEY and SVGAGI. The length of the CDR3 is 17 residues. Trimming at V came to 0 bases and at J to 5 bases, leaving 11 bases not matched to a gene. The DNA of the CDR3 is TGTGCCAGCAGTTACTCGATGGACGGGGGGGCAAGGGAGACCCAGTACTTC. Translating it yields CASSYSMDGGARETQYF.

In regard to this clonotype: Compared with germline, one end of the junction differs, possibly owing to a read error. The chain employs TRBV6-1 and TRBJ2-3; D is possibly TRBD2 (6 bases). The V gene's germline CDR1 is MNHNS and CDR2 SASEGT. CDR3 length: 16 residues. DNA for the CDR3: TGTGCCAGCGGTGAATTCGGGGGAAGCTACACAGAGACGCAGTATTTT. Its protein product is CASGEFGGSYTETQYF.

The table lists this clonotype with a few counts. A single base separates this from a much larger clone, so it may be a read error. CDR3 residues: CASSSRLAGSYNEQYF. The CDR3 DNA reads as TGTGCCAGCAGCTCCCGACTAGCGGGGTCCTACAATGAGCAGTACTTC. The genes are TRBV11-3 and TRBJ2-5; TRBD2 agrees at 11 bases. The germline CDR1 and CDR2 sequences are SGHNT and YENEEA. The CDR3 runs 16 residues. Trimming cost V 4 bases and J 11 bases; bases outside gene matches: 15.

This clonotype is labeled as medium-sized. CDR3 sequence (DNA): TGTGCCAGCAGTGAAGTGGCCCAAGTGGTAGAAGAGACCCAGTACTTC. Its protein is CASSEVAQVVEETQYF. V and J are TRBV6-1 and TRBJ2-5; D is unresolved. In germline, CDR1 is MNHNS, CDR2 SASEGT. This CDR3 spans 16 amino acids. V lost 1 base, J lost 3 bases, and 15 bases lay in between.

The table lists this clonotype with many counts. The chain joins TRBV6-1 to TRBJ1-1, with 8 positions matching TRBD1. Trimming at V came to 7 bases and at J to 3 bases, leaving 4 bases not matched to a gene. CDR3 length equals 13 residues. CDR1 is MNHNS and CDR2 is SASEGT in the germline V gene. For the CDR3, the DNA is TGTGCCAGCACCACAGGGGGATACACTGAAGCTTTCTTT. Its protein product is CASTTGGYTEAFF.

This clonotype was observed a handful of times. This chain connects TRBV6-4 to TRBJ2-1; tentative D call: TRBD2 (7 bases). V shed 0 bases and J shed 8 bases, with 14 bases lying between them. CDR1 MRHNA and CDR2 SNTAGT come from the germline V gene. CDR3 length: 15 residues. The CDR3 here is CASSDSWEGGDEQFF. In nucleotides, the CDR3 is TGTGCCAGCAGTGACTCGTGGGAGGGGGGCGATGAGCAGTTCTTC.

The chain recombines TRBV7-8 with TRBJ2-5; no firm D call. Gene TRBJ2-7 matches the end of the DNA better, so the J call may be wrong. The CDR3 extends over 13 amino acids. In germline, CDR1 is SGHVS, CDR2 FQNEAQ. This CDR3 reads CASSLRGPYEQYF. CDR3 sequence (DNA): TGTGCCAGCAGCTTACGTGGCCCCTACGAGCAGTACTTC.

Note on this clonotype: At one end the junction does not follow the germline gene, possibly because of a read error. The chain couples TRBV6-1 to TRBJ2-1, with a possible D match to TRBD2 (6 bases). The CDR3 extends over 15 amino acids. CDR1 is MNHNS, CDR2 SASEGT, per germline. The CDR3 spells CASREVVGGSNIQFF. DNA for the CDR3: TGTGCCAGCAGGGAAGTTGTGGGGGGATCAAACATTCAGTTCTTC.

Worth noting for this clonotype: One end of the junction does not line up with germline, which may come from a read error. The rearrangement uses TRBV6-1 and TRBJ2-3, with D tentatively TRBD1 (6 bases). The CDR3 spans 14 residues. Germline CDR1 reads MNHNS; CDR2 reads SASEGT. The CDR3 DNA sequence: TGTGCGAGCAGTGAGAACAGGGACACAGATACGCAGTATTTT. This translates into CASSENRDTDTQYF.

The chain is built from TRBV11-3 and TRBJ1-1; TRBD1 aligns across 8 bases. Trimming cost V 6 bases and J 1 base; bases outside gene matches: 4. This CDR3 spans 14 amino acids. The germline V gene encodes CDR1 SGHNT and CDR2 YENEEA. CDR3 sequence: CASSSQGANTEAFF. CDR3 nucleotides: TGTGCCAGCAGTTCTCAGGGGGCGAACACTGAAGCTTTCTTT.

The chain carries TRBV7-2 and TRBJ2-1; TRBD2 matches at 11 bases. Near its end, the DNA agrees better with TRBJ2-7, so the J call may be wrong. Germline lookup yields CDR1 SGHTA and CDR2 FQGNSA. The CDR3 extends over 14 amino acids. The chain's CDR3 is CASSLTSGSAEQYF. The CDR3, as DNA: TGTGCCAGCAGCTTAACTAGCGGGAGTGCCGAGCAGTACTTC.

This clonotype was detected a few times. This chain joins TRBV6-1 and TRBJ2-1; 9 bases map to TRBD2. V lost 6 bases and J lost 9; bases outside the gene matches: 24. The CDR3 is made up of 19 amino acids. Germline CDR1 reads MNHNS; CDR2 reads SASEGT. This CDR3 is CASRSRGGGLAGFRGEQFF. CDR3 bases: TGTGCCAGCAGATCCAGGGGCGGGGGACTAGCAGGGTTTCGGGGTGAGCAGTTCTTC.

The chain recombines TRBV6-5 with TRBJ2-1; D not resolved. The germline V gene has CDR1 MNHEY and CDR2 SVGAGI. V lost 0 bases and J lost 4, with 10 bases in between. The CDR3 extends over 15 amino acids. Written as DNA, the CDR3 is TGTGCCAGCAGTTACTCGATGGGGTTGTACAATGAGCAGTTCTTC. Translated: CASSYSMGLYNEQFF.

For this clonotype: At one end the junction does not follow the germline gene, possibly because of a read error. This chain joins TRBV6-1 and TRBJ2-3, with D possibly TRBD2 on 6 matching bases. The CDR3 totals 16 residues. Looked up from germline, CDR1 is MNHNS and CDR2 is SASEGT. CDR3 DNA sequence: TGTGCGAGCCGCGACGCGGGGTGGTGTGCCATAGATACGCAGTATTTC. As protein: CASRDAGWCAIDTQYF.

Sample share makes this clonotype medium-sized. The chain employs TRBV6-1 and TRBJ2-3; 9 bases are a match to TRBD1. J lost 1 base, V lost 8 bases, and 13 bases had no gene match. Per the germline V gene, CDR1 is MNHNS and CDR2 is SASEGT. This CDR3 has 17 residues. The chain's CDR3 is CASAPGTGPMGTDTQYF. The CDR3 DNA reads TGTGCCAGCGCCCCCGGGACAGGGCCTATGGGCACAGATACGCAGTATTTT.

This clonotype appeared many times. The V and J genes are TRBV6-1 and TRBJ2-3, with 8 bases matching TRBD2. Per germline, CDR1 MNHNS and CDR2 SASEGT. There are 17 residues in the CDR3. After removal of 7 bases from V and 1 base from J, the junction contained 13 bases not matched to a gene. The CDR3 spells CASTSDERESGTDTQYF. For the CDR3, the DNA is TGTGCCAGCACGTCCGATGAGCGGGAGTCAGGCACAGATACGCAGTATTTT.

About this clonotype: One end of the junction does not line up with germline, which may come from a read error. V usage is TRBV6-1 and J usage is TRBJ2-1; D remains unclear. The germline V gene encodes CDR1 MNHNS and CDR2 SASEGT. The CDR3 length is 16 residues. CDR3 in amino acids: CASRGRETVLYNAQFF. The CDR3 coding sequence is TGTGCCAGCAGGGGCCGAGAGACTGTGCTTTACAATGCGCAGTTCTTC.

This clonotype was detected many times. This clone may be a read error of a much larger clone one base away. The chain links TRBV6-5 to TRBJ2-1; D not resolved. The CDR3 spans 17 residues. Germline CDR1 and CDR2: MNHEY and SVGAGI. Trimming removed 0 bases from V and 13 bases from J, with 25 bases in between. This CDR3 reads CASSYSTPGLVIETQFF. As DNA, the CDR3 is TGTGCCAGCAGTTACTCGACGCCGGGTTTGGTGATCGAGACCCAGTTCTTC.

This clonotype has more than one count but fewer than ten. This sequence joins TRBV6-5 and TRBJ2-2, with 7 bases matching TRBD2. Germline CDR1 MNHEY, CDR2 SVGAGI. The V segment lost 0 bases and the J segment 2 bases; nucleotides outside the gene matches: 3. CDR3 length: 16 amino acids. The CDR3 DNA is TGTGCCAGCAGTTACTCGGCTAGCGGTAACACCGGGGAGCTGTTTTTT. Translating it yields CASSYSASGNTGELFF.

This clonotype was seen a few times. The genes are TRBV5-1 and TRBJ1-1, with D hard to call. Germline assignment: CDR1 SGHRS and CDR2 YFSETQ. The CDR3 totals 12 residues. Between the trimmed V and J ends, which lost 5 bases and 4 bases, there was a span of 9 bases. In DNA form, the CDR3 reads TGCGCCAGCAGTTTAATCGGCACTGAAGCTTTCTTT. It codes for CASSLIGTEAFF.

The rearrangement links TRBV24-1 to TRBJ2-1; 8 bases are shared with TRBD2. Germline V gene sequence: CDR1 KGHDR, CDR2 SFDVKD. This CDR3 contains 16 residues. V shed 4 bases, J shed 2 bases, and the junction held 6 bases outside the gene matches. CDR3 loop: CATSDRTAGAYNEQFF. For the CDR3, the DNA is TGTGCCACCAGTGACCGAACAGCGGGAGCCTACAATGAGCAGTTCTTC.

By its share, this clonotype is medium-sized (0.01 to 0.1%). The rearrangement uses TRBV6-5 and TRBJ2-1; TRBD2 is a possible D gene (6 bases). CDR3 size: 12 residues. Germline CDR1 is MNHEY and CDR2 is SVGAGI. Deletions cut 2 bases from V and 10 bases from J, with 9 bases between. CDR3 sequence (DNA): TGTGCCAGCAGTTACGCGGGGTCCGAGCAGTTCTTC. Its translation: CASSYAGSEQFF.

By sample share, this clonotype is medium-sized. The chain combines TRBV6-6 with TRBJ2-1; TRBD2 aligns across 7 bases. The V gene end was trimmed by 4 bases and the J gene end by 6 bases; junction bases not matched to a gene: 9. This CDR3 comprises 15 residues. The germline gives CDR1 MNHNY, CDR2 SVGAGI (reference sequence). CDR3 sequence: CASSSGLVGFNEQFF. The CDR3 DNA follows: TGTGCCAGCAGTTCAGGACTAGTTGGGTTCAATGAGCAGTTCTTC.